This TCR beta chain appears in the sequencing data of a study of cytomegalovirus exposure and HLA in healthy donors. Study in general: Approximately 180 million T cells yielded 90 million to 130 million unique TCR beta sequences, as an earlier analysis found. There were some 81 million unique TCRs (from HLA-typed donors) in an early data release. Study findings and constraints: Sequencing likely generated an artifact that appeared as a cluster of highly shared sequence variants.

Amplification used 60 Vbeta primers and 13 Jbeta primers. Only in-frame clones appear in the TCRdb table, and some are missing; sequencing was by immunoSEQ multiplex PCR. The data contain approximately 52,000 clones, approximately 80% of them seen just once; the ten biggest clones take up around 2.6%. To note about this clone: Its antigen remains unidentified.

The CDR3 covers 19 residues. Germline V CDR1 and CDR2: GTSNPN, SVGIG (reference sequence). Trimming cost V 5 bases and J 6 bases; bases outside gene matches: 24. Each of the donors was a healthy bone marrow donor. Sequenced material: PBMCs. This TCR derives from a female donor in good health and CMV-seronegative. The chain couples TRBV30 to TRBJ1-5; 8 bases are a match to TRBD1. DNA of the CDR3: TGTGCCTGGGCTGAAGGGTTTGACAGGGGAAGGACGGTAGGTCAGCCCCAGCATTTT. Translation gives CAWAEGFDRGRTVGQPQHF.